These 31 T cell receptor beta chains originate from one sample sequenced in a study of shared clonotypes between healthy human individuals. Assay: immunoSEQ multiplex PCR; the TCRdb copy retains only in-frame clones and omits some. The table has 2 million to 2.5 million clones, 80% to 95% seen once. Source material: naive CD4+ T cells from PBMCs. The subset is: CD45RA+ positively selected. These receptors originate from a young man in good health. Some clones in this sample may be carry-over from other donors' samples.

The V call is TRBV9, the J call TRBJ2-3, with D possibly being TRBD2 (5 bases). This CDR3 has 15 amino acids. The germline V gene encodes CDR1 SGDLS and CDR2 YYNGEE. The V end was cut by 3 bases, the J end by 2 bases, with 13 bases between. The CDR3 reads CASSASLAHTDTQYF. The CDR3 DNA follows: TGTGCCAGCAGCGCGAGTCTAGCCCACACAGATACGCAGTATTTT.

This clone came up once. The V call is TRBV5-4, the J call TRBJ1-2, with a possible D match to TRBD1 (5 bases). The CDR3 contains 13 residues. Trimming took off 0 bases at V and 4 bases at J, with 7 bases between the two ends. Germline CDR1 and CDR2: SGHNT and YYREEE (reference sequence). DNA for the CDR3: TGTGCCAGCAGCTTGGAACAGGTCTATGGCTACACCTTC. Translating gives CASSLEQVYGYTF.

With regard to this clone: Other DNA variants within this sample encode the same CDR3. This chain links TRBV2 with TRBJ1-5; no reliable D call. Germline V gene sequence: CDR1 SNHLY, CDR2 FYNNEI. The CDR3 totals 12 residues. The V and J ends lost 3 bases and 6 bases respectively, with 6 bases between them. The CDR3 DNA sequence: TGTGCCAGCAGTGAGGGTTTTCAGCCCCAGCATTTT. Encoded protein: CASSEGFQPQHF.

This sequence joins TRBV4-3 and TRBJ2-5; 11 nucleotides match TRBD2. Germline CDR1 and CDR2: LGHNA and YSLEER. The V gene end was trimmed by 0 bases and the J gene end by 2 bases; junction bases not matched to a gene: 8. CDR3 length equals 18 residues. In nucleotides, the CDR3 is TGCGCCAGCAGCCAAGAGGCTGGGACTAGCGGAGGTCAAGAGACCCAGTACTTC. Translated: CASSQEAGTSGGQETQYF.

V and J are TRBV28 and TRBJ2-1; 10 bases align to TRBD2. Per the germline V gene, CDR1 is MDHEN and CDR2 is SYDVKM. Unmatched junction bases numbered 11, after V lost 6 bases and J lost 9 bases. CDR3 length: 15 residues. CDR3: CASSLAGAEGSEQFF. CDR3 nucleotides: TGTGCCAGCAGCCTAGCGGGAGCCGAGGGGAGTGAGCAGTTCTTC.

The chain has TRBV6-5 and TRBJ2-7, with D perhaps matching TRBD1 or TRBD2 (5 bases each). Germline V gives CDR1 MNHEY, CDR2 SVGAGI. CDR3 length: 15 residues. Trimming took off 6 bases at V and 2 bases at J, with 17 bases between the two ends. Here the CDR3 reads CASRRPGPLTYEQYF. The CDR3 nucleotides are TGTGCCAGCAGACGTCCGGGACCCTTAACCTACGAGCAGTACTTC.

V gene TRBV6-5 combines with J gene TRBJ2-5; 7 nucleotides align to TRBD2. Unmatched junction bases numbered 8, after V lost 5 bases and J lost 5 bases. CDR1 is MNHEY, CDR2 SVGAGI, per germline. This CDR3 is 14 amino acids long. The CDR3 DNA reads as TGTGCCAGCAGTCGCCTGAGGGAGGGGGAGACCCAGTACTTC. Translation: CASSRLREGETQYF.

This chain connects TRBV4-1 to TRBJ2-1; D possibly corresponds to TRBD2 (5 bases). Trimming stripped 4 bases from V and 11 bases from J, with 15 bases between. The CDR3 extends over 13 amino acids. CDR1 and CDR2 from the germline V gene are MGHRA and YSYEKL. CDR3 sequence reads: CASSPNSPSQQFF. The CDR3 DNA reads as TGCGCCAGCAGCCCCAATTCGCCTAGCCAGCAGTTCTTC.

The chain joins TRBV5-1 to TRBJ2-3; 7 bases fit TRBD2. CDR1 and CDR2 from the germline V gene are SGHRS and YFSETQ. With V trimmed by 1 base and J by 0 bases, 8 bases remained unmatched. The CDR3 is 17 amino acids. CDR3 sequence: CASSLPNLAASTDTQYF. In DNA, the CDR3 is TGCGCCAGCAGCTTGCCCAATCTAGCGGCTAGCACAGATACGCAGTATTTT.

Concerning this clone itself: Other DNA sequences in the same sample also yield this CDR3. This chain links TRBV15 with TRBJ1-5; no definite D call. Germline lookup yields CDR1 LNHNV and CDR2 YYDKDF (reference sequence). This CDR3 is built from 13 residues. V was cut by 0 bases and J by 2 bases, with 2 bases left in between. The CDR3 nucleotides read TGTGCCACCAGCAGAGATGGCAATCAGCCCCAGCATTTT. The encoded protein is CATSRDGNQPQHF.

J is TRBJ2-7 and V is TRBV6-6; TRBD2 matches 10 bases. J was trimmed by 0 bases and V by 6 bases; bases with no gene match: 2. Germline V lookup: CDR1 MNHNY, CDR2 SVGAGI (reference sequence). The CDR3 sequence is 14 residues long. The CDR3 region has the DNA TGTGCCAGCAGAGCGGGGGGGGTCTCCTACGAGCAGTACTTC. Translating gives CASRAGGVSYEQYF.

V gene TRBV4-2 combines with J gene TRBJ2-1, with D maybe TRBD1 (5 bases). Trimming took 1 base from V and 4 from J, leaving 23 bases between them. This CDR3 spans 19 amino acids. Germline CDR1 is LGHNA and CDR2 is YNFKEQ. The CDR3 here is CASSQVHRTSAVGYNEQFF. DNA for the CDR3: TGTGCCAGCAGCCAAGTTCATCGGACATCCGCGGTAGGTTACAATGAGCAGTTCTTC.

This clone has just one count. J is TRBJ2-7 and V is TRBV5-1; 10 nucleotides align to TRBD1. Losses at the gene ends were 4 bases for V and 3 bases for J; bases not matched to a gene: 7. Germline CDR1 is SGHRS and CDR2 is YFSETQ. This CDR3 spans 15 amino acids. CDR3 coding DNA: TGCGCCAGCAGCGTTTCGACAGGGGGCATCTACGAGCAGTACTTC. Translating gives CASSVSTGGIYEQYF.

CDR3 protein: CASSLNTGAGNTIYF. For the CDR3, the DNA is TGTGCCAGCAGTCTAAATACAGGGGCTGGAAACACCATATATTTT. The chain employs TRBV7-3 and TRBJ1-3; 7 positions match TRBD1. The CDR3 is 15 residues long. The ends lost 6 bases at V and 2 bases at J; junction bases unmatched: 7. CDR1 SGHTA and CDR2 FQGTGA come from the germline V gene.

The rearrangement joins TRBV5-5 to TRBJ1-1, with TRBD1 as a possible D gene (5 bases). The CDR3 extends over 15 amino acids. CDR1 SGHKS and CDR2 YYEKEE come from the germline V gene (reference sequence). The V gene lost 1 base and the J gene lost 5 bases, with 15 bases spanning the gap. The CDR3 DNA is TGTGCCAGCAGCTTGTTCCCAGGGCGGAGTACTGAAGCTTTCTTT. Its protein product is CASSLFPGRSTEAFF.

As concerns this clone: Other DNA sequences in the sample encode the same CDR3. The CDR3 loop reads CASSLLGTGANVLTF. The CDR3 DNA reads as TGTGCCAGCAGTTTATTAGGGACCGGGGCCAACGTCCTGACTTTC. The gene calls are TRBV28 and TRBJ2-6; D may correspond to TRBD1 or TRBD2 (5 bases each). The CDR3 sequence is 15 residues long. CDR1 and CDR2 from the germline V gene are MDHEN and SYDVKM. Deletions cut 1 base from V and 4 bases from J, with 8 bases between.

V gene TRBV27 combines with J gene TRBJ2-7, with D possibly matching TRBD2 (5 bases). The germline V gene encodes CDR1 MNHEY and CDR2 SMNVEV (reference sequence). CDR3 length: 14 amino acids. Trimming pared 1 base from V and 7 bases from J, leaving 14 bases between. The DNA of the CDR3 is TGTGCCAGCAGTTTATGGGGTCGAGCGGCAGAGCAGTACTTC. Encoded protein: CASSLWGRAAEQYF.

V usage is TRBV6-5 and J usage is TRBJ1-3; TRBD1 aligns across 8 bases. The CDR3 totals 15 residues. V was pared by 5 bases and J by 7 bases, with 10 bases of the junction left unmatched. Germline V gene data show CDR1 as MNHEY and CDR2 as SVGAGI. The CDR3 region has the DNA TGTGCCAGCAGTCCTGGACAGGGAGGTTATAACACCATATATTTT. Its translation is CASSPGQGGYNTIYF.

J is TRBJ1-4 and V is TRBV27; possibly TRBD1 for D (5 bases). V dropped 5 bases and J dropped 2 bases, with 18 bases sitting between them. The CDR3 runs 17 residues. Germline V gene sequence: CDR1 MNHEY, CDR2 SMNVEV (reference sequence). CDR3 DNA: TGTGCCAGCAGTCCCTCCCCCAATCGGGGGACTAATGAAAAACTGTTTTTT. Protein sequence: CASSPSPNRGTNEKLFF.

This chain connects TRBV7-3 to TRBJ1-1; weak D call: TRBD1 (5 bases). The germline gives CDR1 SGHTA, CDR2 FQGTGA. The CDR3 is 12 residues long. V was trimmed by 5 bases and J by 10 bases, leaving 14 bases between them. The CDR3 DNA reads TGTGCCAGCAGCCTCGAGGGGAGTAGAGCTTTCTTT. Translation gives CASSLEGSRAFF.

The chain recombines TRBV7-8 with TRBJ2-5, with TRBD2 matching 7 bases. The CDR3 has 16 amino acids. The V segment lost 0 bases and the J segment 5 bases; nucleotides outside the gene matches: 9. CDR1 is SGHVS, CDR2 FQNEAQ, per germline. CDR3 protein: CASSLASASGGETQYF. CDR3 nucleotides: TGTGCCAGCAGCTTAGCGTCGGCTAGCGGAGGGGAGACCCAGTACTTC.

On this clone: A read error may account for a junction end that differs from germline. The rearrangement links TRBV11-2 to TRBJ2-5; TRBD1 or TRBD2 may be the D gene (5 bases each). The DNA end is a closer match to TRBJ2-7, so the J assignment may be wrong. Germline-derived CDR1 and CDR2 are SGHAT and FQNNGV. The CDR3 runs to 15 residues. DNA of the CDR3: TGTGCCAGCAGCCTAGATAGGGGACCCTCCTACGAGCAGTACTTC. Its protein product is CASSLDRGPSYEQYF.

This sequence joins TRBV2 and TRBJ2-3; D remains ambiguous. Germline-derived CDR1 and CDR2 are SNHLY and FYNNEI. The CDR3 runs 13 residues. V was cut by 5 bases and J by 0 bases, with 6 bases left in between. CDR3 nucleotides: TGTGCCAGCAGTTATGACAGCACAGATACGCAGTATTTT. Its protein product is CASSYDSTDTQYF.

The chain employs TRBV7-2 and TRBJ2-7, with D unclear. V lost 2 bases and J lost 6, with 5 bases in between. CDR3 size: 11 residues. Germline CDR1 is SGHTA and CDR2 is FQGNSA. The CDR3: CASSLSREQYF. The CDR3 bases are TGTGCCAGCAGCTTATCCCGCGAGCAGTACTTC.

The chain joins TRBV5-1 to TRBJ2-5; D is possibly TRBD1 (6 bases). CDR3 length: 16 residues. The V end lost 2 bases, the J end lost 5 bases, and 19 bases lay between the germline ends. CDR1 and CDR2 from the germline V gene are SGHRS and YFSETQ. The CDR3 spells CASSFRPGQRMETQYF. CDR3 in DNA: TGCGCCAGCAGCTTTCGCCCTGGACAGCGGATGGAGACCCAGTACTTC.

The CDR3 DNA reads as TGCGCCAGCAGCTCGATTGGACATCTTGGGGGACACGGGGAGCTGTTTTTT. Translation gives CASSSIGHLGGHGELFF. This sequence joins TRBV5-1 and TRBJ2-2, with D perhaps TRBD1 (6 bases). The CDR3 loop spans 17 amino acids. Germline V lookup: CDR1 SGHRS, CDR2 YFSETQ. Trimming took off 3 bases at V and 7 bases at J, with 22 bases between the two ends.

This clone was found once. The chain has TRBV29-1 and TRBJ2-1; D remains unclear. Trimming cost V 3 bases and J 10 bases, with 13 bases left between them. The CDR3 covers 12 residues. Germline V gene data show CDR1 as SQVTM and CDR2 as ANQGSEA. The CDR3 DNA is TGCAGCGTTGACGTAATGGTGGGCGAGCAGTTCTTC. This sequence encodes CSVDVMVGEQFF.

The chain employs TRBV9 and TRBJ1-3, with D possibly TRBD1 on 6 matching bases. V lost 0 bases and J 4 bases, leaving 17 bases between the germline ends. The CDR3 length is 17 residues. Germline CDR1 is SGDLS and CDR2 is YYNGEE. The CDR3 region is CASSVGGDTRTGNTIYF. For the CDR3, the DNA is TGTGCCAGCAGCGTAGGTGGGGACACCCGGACCGGAAACACCATATATTTT. Full variable domain (missing parts from reference TRBV9 and TRBJ1-3): DSGVTQTPKHLITATGQRVTLRCSPRSGDLSVYWYQQSLDQGLQFLIQYYNGEERAKGNILERFSAQQFPDLHSELNLSSLELGDSALYFCASSVGGDTRTGNTIYFGEGSWLTVV.

The genes are TRBV30 and TRBJ1-3; no firm D call. CDR3 size: 11 residues. The V gene's germline CDR1 is GTSNPN and CDR2 SVGIG (reference sequence). V was cut by 8 bases and J by 4 bases, with 9 bases left in between. The CDR3 nucleotides read TGTGCCAGTGACCAGGGAAACACCATATATTTT. Encoded protein: CASDQGNTIYF.

The chain links TRBV7-9 to TRBJ2-1; D is unclear. Trimming took off 1 base at V and 3 bases at J, with 7 bases between the two ends. This CDR3 comprises 14 residues. CDR1 SEHNR and CDR2 FQNEAQ come from the germline V gene (reference sequence). Written as DNA, the CDR3 is TGTGCCAGCAGCTTAGGGGCGGTCTACAATGAGCAGTTCTTC. Protein product: CASSLGAVYNEQFF.

This sequence joins TRBV6-1 and TRBJ1-1, with D maybe TRBD1 (5 bases). Per the germline V gene, CDR1 is MNHNS and CDR2 is SASEGT. Trimming took off 5 bases at V and 5 bases at J, with 9 bases between the two ends. The CDR3 runs to 12 residues. CDR3 DNA: TGTGCCAGCAGTTTCCAGGGTACTGAAGCTTTCTTT. It encodes CASSFQGTEAFF.